Each of the 19 T cell receptor beta chains below was sequenced from the same sample in a study of technical replicates of blood from a handful of donors. Profiled with immunoSEQ multiplex PCR; TCRdb holds only in-frame clones, not every one. This sample has under 100,000 clones, with 85% to 95% found just once. The sequenced material came from T cells isolated from PBMCs. The receptors shown here come from a human donor in good health.

V gene TRBV4-1 combines with J gene TRBJ2-5; D is unresolved. Germline CDR1 is MGHRA and CDR2 is YSYEKL. The ends were cut back, 3 bases at V and 0 bases at J, with 11 bases in the middle. This CDR3 spans 15 amino acids. CDR3 loop: CASSQKSQYQETQYF. The CDR3 nucleotides read TGCGCCAGCAGCCAGAAGTCACAGTACCAAGAGACCCAGTACTTC.

The V gene is TRBV6-5, the J gene TRBJ1-2, with TRBD1 identical over 7 bases. This CDR3 comprises 15 residues. Per the germline V gene, CDR1 is MNHEY and CDR2 is SVGAGI. The J segment lost 1 base and the V segment lost 2 bases, leaving 4 bases of the junction unmatched. DNA for the CDR3: TGTGCCAGCAGTTACATACAGGGGTTTAACTATGGCTACACCTTC. Translated, it gives CASSYIQGFNYGYTF.

J is TRBJ2-1 and V is TRBV6-4; D ambiguous. The V and J ends lost 6 bases and 7 bases respectively, with 19 bases between them. This CDR3 comprises 15 residues. Germline V gives CDR1 MRHNA, CDR2 SNTAGT. The CDR3 is CASSPQIVAENEQFF. In DNA, the CDR3 is TGTGCCAGCAGCCCCCAGATTGTGGCGGAAAATGAGCAGTTCTTC.

This sequence joins TRBV5-6 and TRBJ2-5; D call uncertain. The CDR3 totals 11 residues. V was cut by 4 bases and J by 3 bases, with 4 bases left in between. Germline loops: CDR1 SGHDT, CDR2 YYEEEE. CDR3 protein: CASSLKETQYF. CDR3 in DNA: TGTGCCAGCAGCCTTAAAGAGACCCAGTACTTC.

V gene TRBV7-3 combines with J gene TRBJ2-7; D possibly corresponds to TRBD2 (5 bases). Germline loops: CDR1 SGHTA, CDR2 FQGTGA. V lost 6 bases and J 0 bases, leaving 12 bases between the germline ends. There are 14 residues in the CDR3. This CDR3 is CASSPSGTSYEQYF. CDR3 bases: TGTGCCAGCAGTCCGAGCGGTACCTCCTACGAGCAGTACTTC.

The CDR3 region is CASSIGGSGNTIYF. Here the CDR3 DNA reads TGTGCCAGCAGCATCGGTGGCTCTGGAAACACCATATATTTT. V is TRBV9 and J is TRBJ1-3; D is ambiguous. Germline-derived CDR1 and CDR2 are SGDLS and YYNGEE. The ends were cut back, 4 bases at V and 0 bases at J, with 8 bases in the middle. This CDR3 has 14 residues. Complete variable domain (other parts from reference TRBV9 and TRBJ1-3): DSGVTQTPKHLITATGQRVTLRCSPRSGDLSVYWYQQSLDQGLQFLIQYYNGEERAKGNILERFSAQQFPDLHSELNLSSLELGDSALYFCASSIGGSGNTIYFGEGSWLTVV.

The V gene is TRBV30, the J gene TRBJ1-2, with 9 bases lining up with TRBD1. Germline CDR1 and CDR2: GTSNPN and SVGIG (reference sequence). The junction had 6 bases not matched to a gene; V was cut back by 6 bases and J by 1 base. The CDR3 contains 14 residues. CDR3 in amino acids: CACSLGQGNYGYTF. CDR3 bases: TGTGCCTGTTCTCTGGGACAGGGTAACTATGGCTACACCTTC.

This clone occurred once. J is TRBJ1-3 and V is TRBV10-3, with D unclear. Germline values: CDR1 ENHRY, CDR2 SYGVKD. CDR3 length: 12 amino acids. Trimming removed 4 bases from V and 4 bases from J, with 5 bases in between. The CDR3 DNA is TGTGCCATCAGTGGGGCCGGAAACACCATATATTTT. It translates to CAISGAGNTIYF.

The V call is TRBV29-1, the J call TRBJ2-1; D is ambiguous. Trimming removed 3 bases from V and 8 bases from J, with 17 bases in between. The V gene's germline CDR1 is SQVTM and CDR2 ANQGSEA. The CDR3 length is 14 residues. The CDR3 is CSVDRRYGLHEQFF. As DNA, the CDR3 is TGCAGCGTTGACCGGCGGTACGGGTTGCATGAGCAGTTCTTC.

The chain has TRBV5-4 and TRBJ2-7; D not certain. CDR1 is SGHNT and CDR2 is YYREEE in the germline V gene (reference sequence). Trimming left V 4 bases short and J 2 bases short, with 16 bases between. This CDR3 is 15 amino acids long. The chain's CDR3 is CASSNPQRSTYEQYF. The CDR3 nucleotides are TGTGCCAGCAGCAACCCACAGAGATCGACCTACGAGCAGTACTTC.

CDR3 coding DNA: TGTGCCAGCAGCCAGCCGGGACAGGGCATTTACGAGCAGTACTTC. This encodes CASSQPGQGIYEQYF. The chain uses TRBV14 and TRBJ2-7; 9 nucleotides line up with TRBD1. Germline V gives CDR1 SGHDN, CDR2 FVKESK. The V segment lost 3 bases and the J segment 4 bases; nucleotides outside the gene matches: 7. The CDR3 totals 15 residues.

V gene TRBV28 combines with J gene TRBJ1-5; TRBD1 aligns across 7 bases. The CDR3 length is 15 residues. Losses at the gene ends were 2 bases for V and 2 bases for J; bases not matched to a gene: 3. In germline, CDR1 is MDHEN, CDR2 SYDVKM. CDR3 sequence reads: CASSLPGGGNQPQHF. The CDR3 DNA is TGTGCCAGCAGTTTACCAGGGGGAGGCAATCAGCCCCAGCATTTT.

The rearrangement uses TRBV28 and TRBJ2-7, with D uncertain. V lost 1 base to trimming and J lost 6 bases, with 10 bases between them. Germline assignment: CDR1 MDHEN and CDR2 SYDVKM. The CDR3 contains 13 residues. CDR3 region: CASSLFWAGEQYF. Here the CDR3 DNA reads TGTGCCAGCAGTTTATTCTGGGCCGGCGAGCAGTACTTC.

This rearrangement joins TRBV7-3 to TRBJ2-2, with 10 nucleotides matching TRBD2. V gave up 2 bases and J gave up 5 bases; unmatched junction bases: 8. Germline CDR1 reads SGHTA; CDR2 reads FQGTGA. The CDR3 loop spans 17 amino acids. The CDR3 loop reads CASSLRSSGSGTGELFF. CDR3 nucleotide sequence: TGTGCCAGCAGCTTACGGTCTAGCGGGAGTGGAACCGGGGAGCTGTTTTTT.

This clone was recorded only once. This chain joins TRBV7-2 and TRBJ2-3, with no clear D. Germline CDR1 reads SGHTA; CDR2 reads FQGNSA. V was shortened by 5 bases and J by 2 bases, with 8 bases between the two germline ends. This CDR3 is 13 amino acids long. This CDR3 reads CASSAEFTDTQYF. The CDR3 region has the DNA TGTGCCAGCAGCGCCGAGTTCACAGATACGCAGTATTTT.

The rearrangement uses TRBV19 and TRBJ2-7; the D is unclear. Germline CDR1 LNHDA, CDR2 SQIVND (reference sequence). This CDR3 comprises 12 residues. V lost 5 bases and J 3 bases, leaving 8 bases between the germline ends. In DNA form, the CDR3 reads TGTGCCAGTAGTCCCAGTGGCTACGAGCAGTACTTC. Protein product: CASSPSGYEQYF.

CDR3 loop: CASSLEITEPSYEQYF. The DNA for the CDR3 is TGTGCCAGCAGTTTAGAGATAACAGAGCCCTCCTACGAGCAGTACTTC. The V gene is TRBV28, the J gene TRBJ2-7; D is undetermined. The CDR3 covers 16 residues. Trimming removed 2 bases from V and 0 bases from J, with 14 bases in between. The germline gives CDR1 MDHEN, CDR2 SYDVKM.

This CDR3 reads CASSFGGSQGVNTEAFF. The CDR3 bases are TGTGCCAGCAGCTTTGGGGGTTCACAGGGGGTGAACACTGAAGCTTTCTTT. V usage is TRBV5-4 and J usage is TRBJ1-1, with 8 bases fitting TRBD1. The V gene's germline CDR1 is SGHNT and CDR2 YYREEE (reference sequence). V lost 2 bases, J lost 0 bases, and 9 bases stayed unmatched. CDR3 length equals 17 residues.

The chain uses TRBV6-6 and TRBJ2-2; 7 bases are shared with TRBD2. This CDR3 is 16 amino acids long. V shed 5 bases, J shed 4 bases, and the junction held 10 bases outside the gene matches. Germline lookup yields CDR1 MNHNY and CDR2 SVGAGI (reference sequence). The CDR3 protein is CASSPNRGESTGELFF. The CDR3 region has the DNA TGTGCCAGCAGTCCTAACCGGGGGGAGAGCACCGGGGAGCTGTTTTTT.